Presented here are 23 T cell receptor beta chains from one specimen sequenced in a study of CD8 T cells in ankylosing spondylitis. TCRdb re-called the 5' RACE reads with MiXCR, one entry per CDR3 protein. The sample consists of under 200,000 distinct CDR3 sequences, 10% to 15% of them appearing once. The sequenced sample consisted of blood, either unsorted or a sorted T cell fraction (not recorded which). Receptor source: a female donor with ankylosing spondylitis or in good health (not recorded which).

This clonotype was detected once. The CDR3 DNA reads as TGTGCCAGCAACCGACAAGTGAGGGGGAGCAATGAGCAGTTCTTC. Translation gives CASNRQVRGSNEQFF. The chain carries TRBV11-2 and TRBJ2-1, with D perhaps TRBD1 (6 bases). CDR3 length equals 15 residues. Trimming removed 7 bases from V and 6 bases from J, with 19 bases in between. Germline loops: CDR1 SGHAT, CDR2 FQNNGV.

As regards this clonotype: Possible read error: a much larger clone is one base away. The chain carries TRBV12-3 or TRBV12-4 and TRBJ1-1, with TRBD1 matching over 7 bases. The CDR3 consists of 14 residues. CDR3 protein: CANSLRGGGTEAFF. The CDR3 DNA reads TGTGCCAACAGTCTCAGGGGGGGAGGGACTGAAGCTTTCTTT.

This clonotype was counted only a few times. The genes are TRBV7-3 and TRBJ2-2; D is undetermined. CDR3 length: 14 amino acids. Trimming left V 3 bases short and J 1 base short, with 6 bases between. The germline CDR1 and CDR2 sequences are SGHTA and FQGTGA. CDR3 coding DNA: TGTGCCAGCAGCTTCGACGGGAACACCGGGGAGCTGTTTTTT. Its protein is CASSFDGNTGELFF.

This clonotype was seen at least ten times. The rearrangement uses TRBV7-9 and TRBJ2-7; TRBD1 matches at 8 bases. Trimming cost V 5 bases and J 10 bases; bases outside gene matches: 7. This CDR3 is built from 12 residues. Germline assignment: CDR1 SEHNR and CDR2 FQNEAQ (reference sequence). Written as DNA, the CDR3 is TGTGCCAGCAGCCCTACGGACAGGGAACAGTACTTC. This sequence encodes CASSPTDREQYF.

This clonotype was recorded many times. The chain has TRBV9 and TRBJ2-3, with TRBD2 matching over 7 bases. This CDR3 contains 15 residues. Germline CDR1 SGDLS, CDR2 YYNGEE. V dropped 0 bases and J dropped 11; count of bases not matched to a gene: 12. CDR3: CASSVGGTNGGMQYF. Written as DNA, the CDR3 is TGTGCCAGCAGCGTAGGGGGGACGAACGGGGGGATGCAGTATTTT.

This clonotype was seen repeatedly, ten times or more. This rearrangement joins TRBV6-5 to TRBJ2-7; D is unresolved. The CDR3 length is 11 residues. Germline V gene sequence: CDR1 MNHEY, CDR2 SVGAGI. Trimming pared 8 bases from V and 4 bases from J, leaving 9 bases between. The CDR3 sequence: CASRSDYEQYF. As DNA, the CDR3 is TGTGCCAGCCGTTCAGATTACGAGCAGTACTTC.

This clonotype has only a few counts. This chain connects TRBV20-1 to TRBJ1-1; the D is unclear. Per the germline V gene, CDR1 is DFQATT and CDR2 is SNEGSKA (reference sequence). This CDR3 comprises 13 residues. Deletions cut 3 bases from V and 0 bases from J, with 8 bases between. The CDR3 region has the DNA TGCAGTGCTAGGGGCTCGGTGAACACTGAAGCTTTCTTT. This gives the protein CSARGSVNTEAFF.

This clonotype has a count of ten or more. The gene calls are TRBV5-1 and TRBJ2-7; 8 bases match TRBD1. The J segment lost 0 bases and the V segment lost 1 base, leaving 6 bases of the junction unmatched. This CDR3 is 16 amino acids long. Germline V gene data show CDR1 as SGHRS and CDR2 as YFSETQ. CDR3 nucleotide sequence: TGCGCCAGCAGCTTGACAGGGGGGCAGAGCTCCTACGAGCAGTACTTC. Its protein product is CASSLTGGQSSYEQYF. Based on the CDR3 plus reference TRBV5-1 and TRBJ2-7, the full variable domain is KAGVTQTPRYLIKTRGQQVTLSCSPISGHRSVSWYQQTPGQGLQFLFEYFSETQRNKGNFPGRFSGRQFSNSRSEMNVSTLELGDSALYLCASSLTGGQSSYEQYFGPGTRLTVT.

This clonotype was picked up a small number of times. The chain couples TRBV7-2 to TRBJ2-5; D is unclear. The CDR3 length is 11 residues. Germline V lookup: CDR1 SGHTA, CDR2 FQGNSA. Trimming pared 7 bases from V and 5 bases from J, leaving 8 bases between. The CDR3 DNA sequence: TGTGCCAGCACCCCTTCGGAGACCCAGTACTTC. The encoded protein is CASTPSETQYF.

This clonotype was counted a few times. The rearrangement uses TRBV7-2 and TRBJ2-7, with TRBD2 matching 12 bases. From germline, CDR1 is SGHTA and CDR2 FQGNSA. With 1 base clipped from V and 6 bases from J, the junction kept 4 bases outside the gene matches. The CDR3 extends over 15 amino acids. CDR3 coding DNA: TGTGCCAGCAGCTTAGTGTCTAGCGGGAGGGTCGAGCAGTACTTC. Translated: CASSLVSSGRVEQYF. The full variable domain, its missing parts supplied by reference TRBV7-2 and TRBJ2-7, is GAGVSQSPSNKVTEKGKDVELRCDPISGHTALYWYRQSLGQGLEFLIYFQGNSAPDKSGLPSDRFSAERTGGSVSTLTIQRTQQEDSAVYLCASSLVSSGRVEQYFGPGTRLTVT.

The chain employs TRBV19 and TRBJ1-2; D may be TRBD1 (5 bases). Trimming stripped 7 bases from V and 2 bases from J, with 14 bases between. Germline CDR1 and CDR2: LNHDA and SQIVND (reference sequence). This CDR3 is built from 14 residues. The chain's CDR3 is CASTMGRGNYGYTF. DNA for the CDR3: TGTGCCAGTACCATGGGACGGGGAAACTATGGCTACACCTTC.

This clonotype appeared many times. This rearrangement joins TRBV7-9 to TRBJ2-1; no clear D. The CDR3 extends over 13 amino acids. V lost 5 bases, J lost 4 bases, and 9 bases lay in between. Germline assignment: CDR1 SEHNR and CDR2 FQNEAQ (reference sequence). The CDR3 DNA is TGTGCCAGCAGCCAATCCCCTTACAATGAGCAGTTCTTC. This encodes CASSQSPYNEQFF.

This clonotype was detected a few times. This chain links TRBV15 with TRBJ2-1; D perhaps matches TRBD2 (5 bases). This CDR3 has 14 amino acids. Germline V gene sequence: CDR1 LNHNV, CDR2 YYDKDF (reference sequence). V dropped 0 bases and J dropped 10 bases, with 13 bases sitting between them. The CDR3 bases are TGTGCCACCAGCAGAGAAATTCGGGGTGGCGAGCAGTTCTTC. Its translation: CATSREIRGGEQFF.

The sample holds many counts of this clonotype. J is TRBJ2-2 and V is TRBV5-1, with D unresolved. Germline V gives CDR1 SGHRS, CDR2 YFSETQ. This CDR3 has 14 residues. With 4 bases removed from V and 2 bases from J, the gap between germline ends came to 9 bases. CDR3 nucleotide sequence: TGCGCCAGCAGCAACACCCCAAACACCGGGGAGCTGTTTTTT. It yields the protein CASSNTPNTGELFF.

This clonotype occurred many times. The J gene is TRBJ1-1, the V gene TRBV7-2; D is unresolved. Trimming pared 3 bases from V and 3 bases from J, leaving 11 bases between. Germline CDR1 and CDR2: SGHTA and FQGNSA. The CDR3 consists of 14 residues. The CDR3 nucleotides are TGTGCCAGCAGCTTTGCCGGGGTAGACACTGAAGCTTTCTTT. It specifies CASSFAGVDTEAFF.

This clonotype was seen many times. The rearrangement uses TRBV7-3 and TRBJ2-1; 12 nucleotides align to TRBD2. The germline V gene encodes CDR1 SGHTA and CDR2 FQGTGA. This CDR3 is 16 amino acids long. J gave up 4 bases and V 1 base, and 2 bases lay outside the gene matches. The CDR3 region has the DNA TGTGCCAGCAGCTTAATAGGGACTAGCGGGTACAATGAGCAGTTCTTC. It translates to CASSLIGTSGYNEQFF.

This clonotype came up a few times. The genes are TRBV30 and TRBJ1-2; TRBD1 agrees at 7 bases. This CDR3 is built from 13 residues. V was clipped by 0 bases and J by 6 bases; unmatched bases: 4. Looked up from germline, CDR1 is GTSNPN and CDR2 is SVGIG (reference sequence). The CDR3 region is CAWSVRQGDGYTF. In nucleotides, the CDR3 is TGTGCCTGGAGTGTACGGCAGGGGGATGGCTACACCTTC.

V is TRBV18 and J is TRBJ2-5, with 7 bases that match TRBD1. V lost 6 bases, J lost 5 bases, and 6 bases stayed unmatched. Germline V gene sequence: CDR1 KGHSH, CDR2 LQKENI. The CDR3 is 13 amino acids. The CDR3 reads CASSGQEGETQYF. The CDR3 nucleotides read TGTGCCAGCTCCGGACAGGAAGGGGAGACCCAGTACTTC. Full variable domain (rest looked up from reference TRBV18 and TRBJ2-5): NAGVMQNPRHLVRRRGQEARLRCSPMKGHSHVYWYRQLPEEGLKFMVYLQKENIIDESGMPKERFSAEFPKEGPSILRIQQVVRGDSAAYFCASSGQEGETQYFGPGTRLLVL.

This clonotype was recorded many times. The rearrangement joins TRBV12-3 or TRBV12-4 to TRBJ2-3; TRBD2 might be the D (6 bases). Trimming removed 7 bases at V and 6 bases at J, with 23 bases between. The CDR3 extends over 16 amino acids. The CDR3 nucleotides read TGTGCCAGCAATGATTTACGGGACTCATCTTTGGATACGCAGTATTTT. Translated, it gives CASNDLRDSSLDTQYF.

At least ten counts were recorded for this clonotype. The chain is built from TRBV7-2 and TRBJ1-5; D gene uncertain. Trimming took 0 bases from V and 4 from J, leaving 10 bases between them. CDR3 size: 15 residues. Germline V CDR1 and CDR2: SGHTA, FQGNSA. Written as DNA, the CDR3 is TGTGCCAGCAGCTTAGCGGCCATTAGGAATCAGCCCCAGCATTTT. Its protein product is CASSLAAIRNQPQHF.

This clonotype occurred a few times. The J gene is TRBJ1-6, the V gene TRBV2; 8 bases are a match to TRBD1. Germline CDR1 is SNHLY and CDR2 is FYNNEI. J was trimmed by 9 bases and V by 7 bases; bases with no gene match: 5. This CDR3 spans 13 amino acids. The CDR3 loop reads CASTGGTGSPLHF. The DNA of the CDR3 is TGTGCCAGCACAGGGGGCACAGGTTCACCCCTCCACTTT.

The chain employs TRBV27 and TRBJ2-7, with 11 bases matching TRBD2. From germline, CDR1 is MNHEY and CDR2 SMNVEV (reference sequence). There are 15 residues in the CDR3. Trimming removed 4 bases from V and 3 bases from J; junction bases left unmatched: 5. The CDR3, as DNA: TGTGCCAGCAGTTCGCTAGCGGGAGGTAACTACGAGCAGTACTTC. It is translated as CASSSLAGGNYEQYF.

This clonotype was seen at least ten times. V gene TRBV7-9 combines with J gene TRBJ1-1; no reliable D call. CDR1 and CDR2 (germline): SEHNR, FQNEAQ (reference sequence). V lost 1 base and J 4 bases, leaving 13 bases between the germline ends. This CDR3 region has 15 residues. The CDR3 DNA is TGTGCCAGCAGCTTAGTTGCACGGGGTATCACTGAAGCTTTCTTT. Amino acids: CASSLVARGITEAFF. Variable domain in full (rest from reference TRBV7-9 and TRBJ1-1): DTGVSQNPRHKITKRGQNVTFRCDPISEHNRLYWYRQTLGQGPEFLTYFQNEAQLEKSRLLSDRFSAERPKGSFSTLEIQRTEQGDSAMYLCASSLVARGITEAFFGQGTRLTVV.